Listed below are T cell receptor beta chains from one sample, sequenced in a study of blood T cell dynamics during melanoma immunotherapy. Assay: immunoSEQ multiplex PCR; the TCRdb copy retains only in-frame clones and omits some. The table lists 15,000 to 20,000 clones, around 93% of them singletons. Sample: effector memory CD8+ T cells from blood, taken from a patient treated with checkpoint blockade. The receptors originated from a human donor with melanoma. Each CDR3 is given with its conserved first and last residue. The D gene is left open where the match is weak. Clone sizes are given selectively: once, few, many, or a class where the clone is expanded.

j_call d_call clone_size v_call cdr3_aa cdr3_nt
TRBJ2-1 NA NA TRBV28 CASNSGTGEYNEQFF TGTGCCAGCAATTCCGGGACTGGAGAATACAATGAGCAGTTCTTC
TRBJ2-7 TRBD2 NA TRBV9 CASSPWGGTYEQYF TGTGCCAGCAGCCCATGGGGGGGAACCTACGAGCAGTACTTC
TRBJ2-3 TRBD2 NA TRBV13 CASSSLAGTDTQYF TGTGCCAGCAGCTCTCTAGCGGGCACAGATACGCAGTATTTT
TRBJ1-2 NA NA TRBV5-4 CASSPNATRYYGYTF TGTGCCAGCAGCCCGAATGCAACGCGGTACTATGGCTACACCTTC
TRBJ2-7 NA NA TRBV5-6 CASSFLGQVEQYF TGTGCCAGCAGCTTCCTGGGGCAGGTCGAGCAGTACTTC
TRBJ2-7 NA NA TRBV4-1 CASSQDRGSYYEQYF TGCGCCAGCAGCCAAGACAGGGGATCCTACTACGAGCAGTACTTC
TRBJ1-2 TRBD1 NA TRBV7-9 CASSLAGQGGGYTF TGTGCCAGCAGCTTAGCAGGACAGGGTGGTGGCTACACCTTC
TRBJ1-2 TRBD1 NA TRBV5-6 CASSLQRQGHGYTF TGTGCCAGCAGCCTCCAAAGACAGGGCCATGGCTACACCTTC
TRBJ2-7 NA NA TRBV28 CASTNARARRSYEQYF TGTGCCAGCACCAATGCCAGGGCGCGGAGAAGCTACGAGCAGTACTTC
TRBJ2-7 NA once TRBV19 CASSIDLSGVGSYEQYF TGTGCCAGTAGTATAGATCTATCAGGGGTAGGCTCCTACGAGCAGTACTTC
TRBJ1-5 TRBD1 NA TRBV2 CASIRGPDQPQHF TGTGCCAGCATCAGGGGGCCCGATCAGCCCCAGCATTTT
TRBJ2-7 NA NA TRBV28 CASSLMGTEDGEQYF TGTGCCAGCAGCCTAATGGGGACTGAGGATGGGGAGCAGTACTTC
TRBJ2-1 TRBD2 NA TRBV6-6 CASYSGSPYNEQFF TGTGCCAGCTATAGCGGGAGTCCCTACAATGAGCAGTTCTTC
TRBJ2-1 NA once TRBV7-9 CASSHSGASGLYNEQFF TGTGCCAGCAGCCACTCCGGAGCATCCGGACTTTACAATGAGCAGTTCTTC
TRBJ2-1 TRBD2 NA TRBV9 CASSPGTSGSSYNEQFF TGTGCCAGCAGCCCTGGGACTAGCGGGAGTTCCTACAATGAGCAGTTCTTC
TRBJ2-7 NA NA TRBV5-1 CASSLAWREAYEQYF TGCGCCAGCAGCTTGGCCTGGAGGGAGGCCTACGAGCAGTACTTC
TRBJ2-7 TRBD2 NA TRBV13 CASSLGGTSGRGAYEQYF TGTGCCAGCAGCTTAGGAGGGACTAGCGGGCGGGGGGCCTACGAGCAGTACTTC
TRBJ2-7 TRBD2 NA TRBV28 CASTGAGGPHEQYF TGTGCCAGCACCGGGGCGGGAGGGCCCCACGAGCAGTACTTC
TRBJ2-3 TRBD2 NA TRBV9 CASRRTSGAGDTQYF TGTGCCAGCAGGAGGACTAGCGGAGCGGGAGATACGCAGTATTTT
TRBJ2-1 NA NA TRBV20-1 CSASVGGEQFF TGCAGTGCTAGCGTCGGGGGTGAGCAGTTCTTC
TRBJ1-1 NA NA TRBV19 CASSIDTEIEAFF TGTGCCAGTAGTATAGATACAGAAATTGAAGCTTTCTTT
TRBJ2-5 NA NA TRBV7-9 CASSSTNPGPRETQYF TGTGCCAGCAGCTCGACAAACCCCGGCCCCAGGGAGACCCAGTACTTC
TRBJ2-1 NA once TRBV27 CASSRKNEQFF TGTGCCAGCAGCCGGAAAAATGAGCAGTTCTTC
TRBJ1-4 TRBD1 NA TRBV28 CASSSDRGDEKLFF TGTGCCAGCAGCTCAGACAGGGGAGACGAAAAACTGTTTTTT
TRBJ1-1 TRBD1 NA TRBV28 CASSLWDRLNTEAFF TGTGCCAGCAGTTTATGGGACAGGCTGAACACTGAAGCTTTCTTT
TRBJ2-1 NA NA TRBV18 CASSQRTDQSHEQFF TGTGCCAGCTCACAACGGACTGACCAGTCCCATGAGCAGTTCTTC
TRBJ2-7 NA once TRBV7-8 CASSLAVRDEQYF TGTGCCAGCAGCTTAGCGGTCAGGGACGAGCAGTACTTC
TRBJ2-4 NA NA TRBV7-3 CASSLAPLTRKGRAKNIQYF TGTGCCAGCAGCTTAGCCCCGCTCACACGAAAGGGGAGGGCCAAAAACATTCAGTACTTC
TRBJ1-2 TRBD1 NA TRBV14 CASSQDPTGGEGYTF TGTGCCAGCAGCCAGGATCCTACAGGGGGGGAAGGCTACACCTTC
TRBJ2-2 TRBD2 NA TRBV6-9 CASSYGTSGTGELFF TGTGCCAGCAGTTACGGGACTAGCGGGACCGGGGAGCTGTTTTTT
TRBJ2-1 NA NA TRBV5-4 CASSLVGDTEQFF TGTGCCAGCAGCTTGGTAGGCGACACTGAGCAGTTCTTC
TRBJ2-3 TRBD2 NA TRBV7-3 CASILIAGGPDTQYF TGTGCCAGCATCCTGATAGCGGGAGGGCCAGATACGCAGTATTTT
TRBJ2-1 NA NA TRBV6-1 CASMGVVGNEQFF TGTGCCAGCATGGGTGTAGTCGGCAATGAGCAGTTCTTC
TRBJ2-6 NA NA TRBV27 CASSLRASGAGANVLTF TGTGCCAGCAGTTTGAGGGCTTCCGGAGCTGGGGCCAACGTCCTGACTTTC
TRBJ2-2 TRBD2 once TRBV19 CASKGLAGADTGELFF TGTGCCAGTAAGGGACTAGCGGGAGCGGACACCGGGGAGCTGTTTTTT
TRBJ2-7 TRBD2 NA TRBV5-6 CASSFLTSGRYEQYF TGTGCCAGCAGCTTCTTGACTAGCGGGAGATACGAGCAGTACTTC
TRBJ2-5 NA NA TRBV15 CATSRALEGLSWTQYF TGTGCCACCAGCAGGGCTCTAGAGGGCTTGTCGTGGACCCAGTACTTC
TRBJ1-1 NA NA TRBV2 CASSEAMGQNTEAFF TGTGCCAGCAGTGAAGCTATGGGGCAGAACACTGAAGCTTTCTTT
TRBJ2-7 NA NA TRBV28 CASSLPGTQSSSEQYF TGTGCCAGCAGTCTACCCGGGACTCAATCCTCCAGCGAGCAGTACTTC
TRBJ2-7 NA once TRBV11-2 CASSLDGLFGYEQYF TGTGCCAGCAGCTTAGATGGCCTTTTTGGCTACGAGCAGTACTTC
TRBJ2-2 NA NA TRBV27 CASSLSPIYADTGELFF TGTGCCAGCAGTTTATCGCCGATCTATGCGGACACCGGGGAGCTGTTTTTT
TRBJ1-5 NA NA TRBV9 CASSVGTGLNQPQHF TGTGCCAGCAGCGTAGGAACAGGGCTTAATCAGCCCCAGCATTTT
TRBJ2-7 TRBD2 NA TRBV7-8 CASSRPIAGDSYEQYF TGTGCCAGCAGCCGCCCCATAGCGGGGGACTCCTACGAGCAGTACTTC
TRBJ2-1 TRBD2 NA TRBV5-1 CASSRRLAGLGNEQFF TGCGCCAGCAGCAGAAGACTAGCGGGTTTAGGAAATGAGCAGTTCTTC
TRBJ2-7 TRBD1 NA TRBV28 CASKRTGSSYEQYF TGTGCCAGCAAACGGACAGGGAGCTCCTACGAGCAGTACTTC
TRBJ2-1 NA NA TRBV5-8 CASSLGVAGSSYNEQFF TGTGCCAGCAGCTTGGGGGTGGCGGGCAGCTCCTACAATGAGCAGTTCTTC
TRBJ2-5 NA NA TRBV27 CASSPLGEETQYF TGTGCCAGCAGTCCGCTTGGGGAGGAGACCCAGTACTTC
TRBJ2-5 TRBD2 NA TRBV2 CASSEGTSFKETQYF TGTGCCAGCAGTGAAGGGACTAGCTTCAAAGAGACCCAGTACTTC
TRBJ1-3 NA NA TRBV6-5 CASSWGPGNTIYF TGTGCCAGCAGTTGGGGGCCTGGAAACACCATATATTTT
TRBJ2-7 NA NA TRBV27 CASTSTGTDAEQYF TGTGCCAGCACCTCAACCGGGACTGACGCCGAGCAGTACTTC
TRBJ2-5 TRBD1 NA TRBV7-9 CASSSDRGEETQYF TGTGCCAGCAGCTCGGACAGGGGCGAAGAGACCCAGTACTTC
TRBJ2-1 TRBD1 NA TRBV27 CASSPTGTGYNEQFF TGTGCCAGCAGTCCCACCGGGACAGGGTACAATGAGCAGTTCTTC
TRBJ2-7 TRBD2 NA TRBV5-4 CASSLFGSGNHYEQYF TGTGCCAGCAGCTTGTTTGGTAGCGGGAACCACTACGAGCAGTACTTC
TRBJ2-7 NA once TRBV11-2 CASSPQGRGYEQYF TGTGCCAGCAGCCCACAGGGTAGGGGCTACGAGCAGTACTTC
TRBJ2-3 TRBD1 NA TRBV27 CASREQGALTDTQYF TGTGCCAGCAGGGAGCAGGGGGCCCTCACAGATACGCAGTATTTT
TRBJ2-1 NA NA TRBV7-6 CASSLGGKSYNEQFF TGTGCCAGCAGCTTAGGGGGTAAATCCTACAATGAGCAGTTCTTC
TRBJ2-3 TRBD2 NA TRBV28 CASSSFGLAGGPYSTDTQYF TGTGCCAGCAGTTCCTTTGGGCTAGCGGGAGGGCCCTATAGCACAGATACGCAGTATTTT
TRBJ1-1 NA NA TRBV15 CATSEVGGFAEAFF TGTGCCACCAGCGAAGTGGGGGGCTTCGCTGAAGCTTTCTTT
TRBJ1-2 NA NA TRBV7-8 CASSLAAAARMVEDYGYTF TGTGCCAGCAGCTTAGCTGCGGCAGCTCGAATGGTCGAGGATTATGGCTACACCTTC